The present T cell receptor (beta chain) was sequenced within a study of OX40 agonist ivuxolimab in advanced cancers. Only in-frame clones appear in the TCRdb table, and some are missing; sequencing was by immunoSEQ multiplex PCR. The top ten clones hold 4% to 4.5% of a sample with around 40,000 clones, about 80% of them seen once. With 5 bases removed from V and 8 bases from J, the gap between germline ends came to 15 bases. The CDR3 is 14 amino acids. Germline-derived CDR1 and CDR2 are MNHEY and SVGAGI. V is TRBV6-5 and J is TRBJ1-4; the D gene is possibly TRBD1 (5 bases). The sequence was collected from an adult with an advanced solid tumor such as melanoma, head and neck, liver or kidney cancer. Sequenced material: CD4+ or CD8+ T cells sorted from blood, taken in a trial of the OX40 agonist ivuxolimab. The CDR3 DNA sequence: TGTGCCAGCAGTGGGACCTTACGGGAGGAAAAACTGTTTTTT. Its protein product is CASSGTLREEKLFF.